This TCR beta chain derives from a study of blood T cell repertoires in COVID-19. The wider study: The samples span acute and convalescent COVID-19 from the United States, Italy and Spain.

Seattle researchers signed up patients amid active infection and tracked them longitudinally. Per the original methods: The assay estimated nucleated cells by amplifying reference gene primers. This table comes from immunoSEQ multiplex PCR, and its TCRdb copy is limited to in-frame clones, with some not included. The V and J calls and the clone size are those of that table, but D and trimming were determined from the DNA. The sample lists 50,000 to 60,000 clones, approximately 88% seen once, with roughly 3.9% in the top ten. The sequencing input was peripheral blood. The sequence came from a man aged 35 to 55 with COVID-19, enrolled during active disease.

CDR3: CASRTGEDTQYF. As DNA, the CDR3 is TGTGCCAGCAGGACAGGGGAGGATACGCAGTATTTT. The chain employs TRBV6-5 and TRBJ2-3; the match to TRBD1 covers 8 bases. The CDR3 is 12 amino acids. CDR1 and CDR2 (germline): MNHEY, SVGAGI. V was clipped by 6 bases and J by 6 bases; unmatched bases: 2.